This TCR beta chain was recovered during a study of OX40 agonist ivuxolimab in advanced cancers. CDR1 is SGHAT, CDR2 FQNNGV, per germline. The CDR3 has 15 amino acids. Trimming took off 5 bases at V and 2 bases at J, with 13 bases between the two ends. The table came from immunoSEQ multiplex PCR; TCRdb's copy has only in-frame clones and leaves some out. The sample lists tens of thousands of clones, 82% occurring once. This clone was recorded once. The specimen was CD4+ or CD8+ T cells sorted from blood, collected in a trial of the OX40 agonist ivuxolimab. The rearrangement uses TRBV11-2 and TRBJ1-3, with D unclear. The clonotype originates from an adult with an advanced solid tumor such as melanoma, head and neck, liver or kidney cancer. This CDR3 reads CASSPTGVAGNTIYF. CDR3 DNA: TGTGCCAGCAGCCCAACGGGAGTCGCTGGAAACACCATATATTTT.